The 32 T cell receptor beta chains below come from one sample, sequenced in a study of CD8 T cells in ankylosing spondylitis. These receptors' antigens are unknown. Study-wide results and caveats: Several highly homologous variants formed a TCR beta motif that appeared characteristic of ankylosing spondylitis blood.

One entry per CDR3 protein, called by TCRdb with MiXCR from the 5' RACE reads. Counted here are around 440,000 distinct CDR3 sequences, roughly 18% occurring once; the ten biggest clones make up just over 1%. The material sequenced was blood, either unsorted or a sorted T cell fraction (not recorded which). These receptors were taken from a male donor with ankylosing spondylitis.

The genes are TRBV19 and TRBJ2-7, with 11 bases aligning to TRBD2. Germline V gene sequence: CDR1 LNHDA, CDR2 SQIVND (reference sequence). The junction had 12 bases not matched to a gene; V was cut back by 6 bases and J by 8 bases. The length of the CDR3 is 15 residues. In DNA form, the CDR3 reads TGTGCCAGTAGCCCGACTAGCGGGATACGAAGCAAGCAGTACTTC. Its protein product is CASSPTSGIRSKQYF.

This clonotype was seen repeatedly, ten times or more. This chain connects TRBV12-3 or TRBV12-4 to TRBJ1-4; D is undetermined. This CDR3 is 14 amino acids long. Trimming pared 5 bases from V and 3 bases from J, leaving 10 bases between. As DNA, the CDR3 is TGTGCCAGCAGTCCCGGGCAGGCTAATGAAAAACTGTTTTTT. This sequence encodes CASSPGQANEKLFF.

This CDR3 is CSATRGDAQPQHF. The DNA of the CDR3 is TGCAGTGCTACTAGGGGGGACGCTCAGCCCCAGCATTTT. V and J are TRBV20-1 and TRBJ1-5; the D gene is possibly TRBD1 (6 bases). Between the trimmed V and J ends, which lost 4 bases and 6 bases, there was a span of 13 bases. Germline V gene data show CDR1 as DFQATT and CDR2 as SNEGSKA (reference sequence). This CDR3 region has 13 residues.

This chain's CDR3 is CSARWPSGNTIYF. CDR3 nucleotides: TGCAGTGCTAGGTGGCCCTCTGGAAACACCATATATTTT. The V call is TRBV20-1, the J call TRBJ1-3, with D unclear. V was shortened by 3 bases and J by 0 bases, with 6 bases between the two germline ends. This CDR3 is built from 13 residues. Germline values: CDR1 DFQATT, CDR2 SNEGSKA (reference sequence).

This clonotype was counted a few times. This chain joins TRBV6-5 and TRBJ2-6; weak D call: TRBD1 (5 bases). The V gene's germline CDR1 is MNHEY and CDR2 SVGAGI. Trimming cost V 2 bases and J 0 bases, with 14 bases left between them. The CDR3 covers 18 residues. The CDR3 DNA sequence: TGTGCCAGCAGTTACCTCCGCGACAGCAGCTCTGGGGCCAACGTCCTGACTTTC. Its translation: CASSYLRDSSSGANVLTF.

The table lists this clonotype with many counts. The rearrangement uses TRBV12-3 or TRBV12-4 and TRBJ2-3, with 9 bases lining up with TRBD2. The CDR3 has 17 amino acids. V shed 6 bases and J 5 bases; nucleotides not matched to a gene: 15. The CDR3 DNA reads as TGTGCCAGCAGCCAACTGCGGACTAGCGACATGATAGATACGCAGTATTTT. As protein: CASSQLRTSDMIDTQYF.

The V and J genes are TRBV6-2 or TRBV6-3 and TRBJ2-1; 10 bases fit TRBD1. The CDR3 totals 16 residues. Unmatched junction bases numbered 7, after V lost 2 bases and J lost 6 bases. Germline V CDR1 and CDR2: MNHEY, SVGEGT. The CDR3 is CASSYRTGGVTNEQFF. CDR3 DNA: TGTGCCAGCAGTTACCGGACAGGGGGAGTCACCAATGAGCAGTTCTTC.

CDR3: CASSPGTVATNEKLFF. CDR3 nucleotides: TGCGCCAGCAGCCCCGGGACAGTTGCAACTAATGAAAAACTGTTTTTT. The chain recombines TRBV4-3 with TRBJ1-4, with 7 bases that match TRBD1. The germline V gene encodes CDR1 LGHNA and CDR2 YSLEER. This CDR3 is built from 16 residues. V lost 4 bases to trimming and J lost 0 bases; unmatched junction nucleotides: 5.

The CDR3 loop reads CASSIRGSGYTF. The CDR3 nucleotides are TGTGCCAGTAGTATAAGAGGAAGTGGCTACACCTTC. The rearrangement joins TRBV19 to TRBJ1-2; no firm D call. The CDR3 consists of 12 residues. Germline V gene lookup returns CDR1 LNHDA and CDR2 SQIVND (reference sequence). The V gene lost 2 bases and the J gene lost 7 bases, with 8 bases spanning the gap. Drawing the rest from reference TRBV19 and TRBJ1-2, the complete variable domain is DGGITQSPKYLFRKEGQNVTLSCEQNLNHDAMYWYRQDPGQGLRLIYYSQIVNDFQKGDIAEGYSVSREKKESFPLTVTSAQKNPTAFYLCASSIRGSGYTFGSGTRLTVV.

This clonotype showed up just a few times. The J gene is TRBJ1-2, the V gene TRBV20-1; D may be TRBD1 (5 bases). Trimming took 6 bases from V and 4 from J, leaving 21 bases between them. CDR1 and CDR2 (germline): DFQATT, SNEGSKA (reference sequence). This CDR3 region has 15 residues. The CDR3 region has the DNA TGCAGTGCCGGATCCAGGGTGGAAACAACCTATGGCTACACCTTC. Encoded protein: CSAGSRVETTYGYTF.

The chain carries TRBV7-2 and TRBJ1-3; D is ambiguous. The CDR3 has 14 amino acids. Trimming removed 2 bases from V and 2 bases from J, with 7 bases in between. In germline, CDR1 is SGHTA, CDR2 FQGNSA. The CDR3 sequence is CASSLFTAGNTIYF. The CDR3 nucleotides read TGTGCCAGCAGCTTATTTACGGCTGGAAACACCATATATTTT.

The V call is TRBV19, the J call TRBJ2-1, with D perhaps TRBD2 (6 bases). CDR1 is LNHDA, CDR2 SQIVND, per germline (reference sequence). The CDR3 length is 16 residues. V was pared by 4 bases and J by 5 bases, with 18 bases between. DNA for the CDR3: TGTGCCAGTAGTACGGAAGGGCCCGCGGGGAACAATGAGCAGTTCTTC. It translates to CASSTEGPAGNNEQFF.

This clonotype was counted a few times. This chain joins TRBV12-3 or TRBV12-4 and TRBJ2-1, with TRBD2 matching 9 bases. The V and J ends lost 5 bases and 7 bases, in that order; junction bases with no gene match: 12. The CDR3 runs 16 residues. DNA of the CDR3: TGTGCCAGCAGTCCCCCGGCGGGAGGGCCTCAGAATGAGCAGTTCTTC. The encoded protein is CASSPPAGGPQNEQFF.

CDR3 bases: TGTGCCTGGAGTGTACCTGGGGTCGACAATCAGCCCCAGCATTTT. It specifies CAWSVPGVDNQPQHF. This chain uses TRBV30 with TRBJ1-5; D not certain. The V gene's germline CDR1 is GTSNPN and CDR2 SVGIG (reference sequence). The ends were cut back, 0 bases at V and 3 bases at J, with 12 bases in the middle. This CDR3 contains 15 residues.

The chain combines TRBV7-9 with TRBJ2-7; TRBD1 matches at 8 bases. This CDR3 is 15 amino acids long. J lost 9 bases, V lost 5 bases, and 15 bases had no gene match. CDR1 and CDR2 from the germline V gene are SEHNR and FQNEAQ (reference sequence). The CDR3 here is CASSLGQGGWFGQYF. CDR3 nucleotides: TGTGCCAGCAGCCTCGGACAGGGTGGTTGGTTTGGGCAGTACTTC.

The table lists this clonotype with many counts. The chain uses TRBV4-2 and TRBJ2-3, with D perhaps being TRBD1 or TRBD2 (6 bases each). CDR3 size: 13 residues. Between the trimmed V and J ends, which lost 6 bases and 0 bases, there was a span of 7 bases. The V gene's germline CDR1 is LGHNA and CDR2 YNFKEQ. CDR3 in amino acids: CASRGGSTDTQYF. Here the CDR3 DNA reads TGTGCCAGCAGAGGGGGGAGCACAGATACGCAGTATTTT.

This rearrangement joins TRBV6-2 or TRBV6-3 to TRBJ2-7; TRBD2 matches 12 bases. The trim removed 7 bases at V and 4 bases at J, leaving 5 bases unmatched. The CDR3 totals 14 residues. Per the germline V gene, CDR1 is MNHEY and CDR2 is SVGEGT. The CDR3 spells CASTLAGGRYEQYF. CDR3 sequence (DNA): TGTGCCAGCACTCTAGCGGGAGGGCGATACGAGCAGTACTTC.

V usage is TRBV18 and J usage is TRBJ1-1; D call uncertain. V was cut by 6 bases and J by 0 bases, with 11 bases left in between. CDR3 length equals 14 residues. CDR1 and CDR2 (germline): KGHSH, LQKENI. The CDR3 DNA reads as TGTGCCAGCTCGGATGGTACCATGAACACTGAAGCTTTCTTT. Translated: CASSDGTMNTEAFF. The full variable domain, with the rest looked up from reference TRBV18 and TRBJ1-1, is NAGVMQNPRHLVRRRGQEARLRCSPMKGHSHVYWYRQLPEEGLKFMVYLQKENIIDESGMPKERFSAEFPKEGPSILRIQQVVRGDSAAYFCASSDGTMNTEAFFGQGTRLTVV.

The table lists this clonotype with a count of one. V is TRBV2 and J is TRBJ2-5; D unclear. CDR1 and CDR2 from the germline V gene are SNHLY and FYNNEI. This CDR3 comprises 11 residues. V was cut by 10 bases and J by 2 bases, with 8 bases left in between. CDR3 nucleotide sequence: TGTGCCACGGCGTTACAAGAGACCCAGTACTTC. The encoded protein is CATALQETQYF.

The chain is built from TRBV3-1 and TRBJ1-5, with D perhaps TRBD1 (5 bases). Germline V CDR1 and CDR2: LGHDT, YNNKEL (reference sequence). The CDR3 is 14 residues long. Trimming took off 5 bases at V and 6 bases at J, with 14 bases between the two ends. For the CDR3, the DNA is TGTGCCAGCAGCTTTAAGGGGAGCGGTCAGCCCCAGCATTTT. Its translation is CASSFKGSGQPQHF.

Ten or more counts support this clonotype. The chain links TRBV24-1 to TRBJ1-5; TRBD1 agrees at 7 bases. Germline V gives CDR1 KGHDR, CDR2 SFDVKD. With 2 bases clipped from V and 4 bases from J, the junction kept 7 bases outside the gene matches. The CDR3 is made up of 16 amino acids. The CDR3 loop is CATSDWGGGANQPQHF. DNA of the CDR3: TGTGCCACCAGTGATTGGGGAGGGGGCGCGAATCAGCCCCAGCATTTT.

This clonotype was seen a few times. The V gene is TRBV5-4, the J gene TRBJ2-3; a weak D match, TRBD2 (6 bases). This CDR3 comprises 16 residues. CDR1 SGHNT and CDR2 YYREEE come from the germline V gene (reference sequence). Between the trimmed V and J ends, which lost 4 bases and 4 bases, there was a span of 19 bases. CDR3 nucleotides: TGTGCCAGCAGCCCCCAGGAGCGAGGGGAGGCAGATACGCAGTATTTT. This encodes CASSPQERGEADTQYF.

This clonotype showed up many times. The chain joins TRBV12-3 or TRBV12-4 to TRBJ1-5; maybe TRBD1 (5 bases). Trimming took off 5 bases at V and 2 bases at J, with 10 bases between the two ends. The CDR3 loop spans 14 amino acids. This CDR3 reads CASSVQGGNQPQHF. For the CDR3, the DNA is TGTGCCAGCAGTGTCCAGGGAGGCAATCAGCCCCAGCATTTT.

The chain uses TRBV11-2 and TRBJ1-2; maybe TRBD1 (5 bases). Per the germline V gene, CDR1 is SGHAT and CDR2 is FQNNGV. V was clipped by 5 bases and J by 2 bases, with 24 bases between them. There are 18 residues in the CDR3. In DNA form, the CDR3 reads TGTGCCAGCAGCCAAAGGCCGGGGGTGGGATATGGAAACTATGGCTACACCTTC. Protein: CASSQRPGVGYGNYGYTF.

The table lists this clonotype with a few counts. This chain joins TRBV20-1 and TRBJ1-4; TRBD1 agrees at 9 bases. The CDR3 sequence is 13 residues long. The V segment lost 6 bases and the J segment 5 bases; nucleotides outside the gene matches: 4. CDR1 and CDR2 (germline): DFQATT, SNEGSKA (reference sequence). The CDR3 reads CSANRGPNEKLFF. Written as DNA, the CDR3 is TGCAGTGCAAACAGGGGGCCAAATGAAAAACTGTTTTTT.

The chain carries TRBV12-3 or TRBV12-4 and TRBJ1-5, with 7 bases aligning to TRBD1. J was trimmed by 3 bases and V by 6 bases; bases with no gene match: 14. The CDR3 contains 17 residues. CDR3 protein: CASSPPPTGAPNQPQHF. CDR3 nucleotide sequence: TGTGCCAGCAGCCCTCCCCCAACAGGGGCGCCCAATCAGCCCCAGCATTTT.

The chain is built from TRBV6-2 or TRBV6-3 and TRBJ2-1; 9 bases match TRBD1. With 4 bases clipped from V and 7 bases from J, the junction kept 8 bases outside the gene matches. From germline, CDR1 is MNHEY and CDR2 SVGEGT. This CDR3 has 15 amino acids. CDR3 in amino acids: CASSSSGTGLNEQFF. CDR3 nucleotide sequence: TGTGCCAGCAGTTCCTCCGGGACAGGGTTAAATGAGCAGTTCTTC.

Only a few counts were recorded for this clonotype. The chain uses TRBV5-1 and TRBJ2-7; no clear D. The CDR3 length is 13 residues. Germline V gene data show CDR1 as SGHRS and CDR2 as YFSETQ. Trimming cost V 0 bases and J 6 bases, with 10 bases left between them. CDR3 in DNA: TGCGCCAGCAGCTTGGTTCCTAGTCCCGAGCAGTACTTC. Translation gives CASSLVPSPEQYF.

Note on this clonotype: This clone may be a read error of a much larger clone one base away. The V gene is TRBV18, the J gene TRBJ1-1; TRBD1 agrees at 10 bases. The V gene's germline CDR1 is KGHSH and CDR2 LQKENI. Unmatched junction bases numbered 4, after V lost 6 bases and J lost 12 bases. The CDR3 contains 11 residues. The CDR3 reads CASSGDRGTFF. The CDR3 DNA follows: TGTGCCAGCTCGGGGGACAGGGGAACTTTCTTT.

CDR3 residues: CSARALPGLAGDVSDTQYF. The CDR3 region has the DNA TGCAGTGCTAGGGCCCTCCCGGGACTAGCGGGGGATGTCTCAGATACGCAGTATTTT. The gene calls are TRBV20-1 and TRBJ2-3; 14 bases agree with TRBD2. The germline V gene encodes CDR1 DFQATT and CDR2 SNEGSKA (reference sequence). Trimming took 3 bases from V and 4 from J; bases not matched to a gene: 15. The CDR3 loop spans 19 amino acids.

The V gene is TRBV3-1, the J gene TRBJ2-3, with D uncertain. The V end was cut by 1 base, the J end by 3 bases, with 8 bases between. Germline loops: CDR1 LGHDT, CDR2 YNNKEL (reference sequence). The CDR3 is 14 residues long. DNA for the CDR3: TGTGCCAGCAGCCAAGTGTCCATAACAGATACGCAGTATTTT. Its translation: CASSQVSITDTQYF.

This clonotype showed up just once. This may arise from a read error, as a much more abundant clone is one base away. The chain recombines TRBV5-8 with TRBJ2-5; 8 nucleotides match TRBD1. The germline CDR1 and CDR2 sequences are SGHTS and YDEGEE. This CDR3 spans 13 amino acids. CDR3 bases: TGTGCCAGCGGCTTGGAGGACAGGGTAACCCAGTACTTC. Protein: CASGLEDRVTQYF.